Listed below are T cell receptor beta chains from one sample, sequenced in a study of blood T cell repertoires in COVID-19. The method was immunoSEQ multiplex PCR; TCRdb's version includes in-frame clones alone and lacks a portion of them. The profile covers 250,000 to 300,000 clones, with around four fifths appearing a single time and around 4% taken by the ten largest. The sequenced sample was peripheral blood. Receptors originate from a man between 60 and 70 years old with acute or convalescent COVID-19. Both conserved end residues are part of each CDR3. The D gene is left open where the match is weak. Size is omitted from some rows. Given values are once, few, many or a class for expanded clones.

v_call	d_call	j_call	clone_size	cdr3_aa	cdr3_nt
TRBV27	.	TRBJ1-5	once	CASSFSPAINQPQHF	TGTGCCAGCAGTTTCTCACCCGCTATTAATCAGCCCCAGCATTTT
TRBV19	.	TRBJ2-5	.	CASSPRRKETQYF	TGTGCCAGTAGTCCCCGGAGAAAAGAGACCCAGTACTTC
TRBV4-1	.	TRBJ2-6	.	CASSPTPHSGANVLTF	TGCGCCAGCAGCCCCACCCCACACTCTGGGGCCAACGTCCTGACTTTC
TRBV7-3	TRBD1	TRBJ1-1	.	CASSPGRGGYNTEAFF	TGTGCCAGCAGCCCCGGGAGAGGGGGCTACAACACTGAAGCTTTCTTT
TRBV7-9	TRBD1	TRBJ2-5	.	CASSRGTGVMTQYF	TGTGCCAGCAGCCGGGGGACAGGGGTTATGACCCAGTACTTC
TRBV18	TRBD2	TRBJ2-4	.	CASSPSLGGVGAKNIQYF	TGTGCCAGCTCACCGTCCCTCGGGGGGGTTGGAGCCAAAAACATTCAGTACTTC
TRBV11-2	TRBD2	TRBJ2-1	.	CASSFWRGGHEQFF	TGTGCCAGCAGCTTTTGGCGGGGGGGCCATGAGCAGTTCTTC
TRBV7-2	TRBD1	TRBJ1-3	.	CASSLAIGSGQGGNTIYF	TGTGCCAGCAGCTTAGCGATTGGGTCGGGACAGGGCGGAAACACCATATATTTT
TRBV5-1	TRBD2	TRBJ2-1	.	CASSPLGLAGENEQFF	TGCGCCAGCAGCCCGCTGGGACTAGCGGGTGAGAATGAGCAGTTCTTC
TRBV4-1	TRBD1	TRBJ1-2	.	CASSPGTGGYGYTF	TGCGCCAGCAGCCCAGGGACAGGGGGTTATGGCTACACCTTC
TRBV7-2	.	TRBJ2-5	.	CASSAHRVGQETQYF	TGTGCCAGCAGCGCGCACAGGGTGGGACAAGAGACCCAGTACTTC
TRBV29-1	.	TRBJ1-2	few	CSVVGGSSVYTF	TGCAGCGTTGTGGGGGGATCGTCTGTCTACACCTTC
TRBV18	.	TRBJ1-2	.	CASSQRDSPVANYGYTF	TGTGCCAGCTCACAACGCGACAGTCCTGTAGCTAACTATGGCTACACCTTC
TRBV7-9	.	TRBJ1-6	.	CASSLENSHSPLHF	TGTGCCAGCAGCTTGGAGAATTCCCATTCACCCCTCCACTTT
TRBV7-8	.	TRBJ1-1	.	CASSLAPVNTEAFF	TGTGCCAGCAGCTTAGCGCCAGTTAACACTGAAGCTTTCTTT
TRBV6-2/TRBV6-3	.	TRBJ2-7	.	CASSPRDVTYEQYF	TGTGCCAGCAGTCCGCGGGACGTTACCTACGAGCAGTACTTC
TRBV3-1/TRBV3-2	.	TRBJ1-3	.	CASSQGSGVGNTIYF	TGTGCCAGCAGCCAAGGCTCGGGGGTCGGAAACACCATATATTTT
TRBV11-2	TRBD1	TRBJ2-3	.	CASSSWDSFTDTQYF	TGTGCCAGCAGCTCCTGGGACAGTTTCACAGATACGCAGTATTTT
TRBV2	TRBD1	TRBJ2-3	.	CASSVDRGPGDTQYF	TGTGCCAGCAGCGTGGACAGGGGGCCTGGAGATACGCAGTATTTT
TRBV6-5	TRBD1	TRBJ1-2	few	CASRSGQSNYGYTF	TGTGCCAGCAGGTCGGGACAGTCCAACTATGGCTACACCTTC
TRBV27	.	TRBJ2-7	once	CASSFGFTYEQYF	TGTGCCAGCAGTTTTGGCTTCACCTACGAGCAGTACTTC
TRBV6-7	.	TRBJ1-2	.	CASSSSRGYTF	TGTGCCAGCAGTTCCTCCCGGGGCTACACCTTC
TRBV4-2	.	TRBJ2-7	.	CASSQERGGEQYF	TGTGCCAGCAGCCAAGAAAGGGGAGGAGAGCAGTACTTC
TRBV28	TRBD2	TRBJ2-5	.	CASSLGTSGSRRETQYF	TGTGCCAGCAGTTTAGGGACTAGCGGGAGTCGTCGAGAGACCCAGTACTTC
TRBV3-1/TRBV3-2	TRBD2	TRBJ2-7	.	CASSQSGSSYEQYF	TGTGCCAGCAGCCAAAGCGGGAGCTCCTACGAGCAGTACTTC
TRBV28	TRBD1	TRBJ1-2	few	CASSAGQGYGYTF	TGTGCCAGCAGCGCGGGACAGGGCTATGGCTACACCTTC
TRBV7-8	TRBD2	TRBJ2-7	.	CASSPLAGGIYEQYF	TGTGCCAGCAGCCCACTAGCGGGAGGGATCTACGAGCAGTACTTC
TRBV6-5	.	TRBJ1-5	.	CASSFYRDQPQHF	TGTGCCAGCAGTTTCTACAGGGACCAGCCCCAGCATTTT
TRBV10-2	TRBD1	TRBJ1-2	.	CASSGDRWGYTF	TGCGCCAGCAGTGGGGACAGATGGGGCTACACCTTC
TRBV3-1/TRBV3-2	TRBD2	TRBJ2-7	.	CASSQAFGGSYEQYF	TGTGCCAGCAGCCAAGCTTTCGGCGGGAGCTACGAGCAGTACTTC
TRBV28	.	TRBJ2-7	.	CASSLSGYEQYF	TGTGCCAGCAGTTTATCAGGGTACGAGCAGTACTTC
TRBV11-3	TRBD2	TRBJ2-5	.	CASSLEAGETQYF	TGTGCCAGCAGCTTAGAAGCGGGGGAGACCCAGTACTTC